The sequence of this T cell receptor (beta chain) was determined in a study of shared clonotypes between healthy human individuals. Study-level background: CD4 naive cells filled three plates per donor, CD4 memory three, CD8 naive two and CD8 memory one.

Germline loops: CDR1 SQVTM, CDR2 ANQGSEA. V lost 6 bases to trimming and J lost 0 bases; unmatched junction nucleotides: 4. This CDR3 region has 14 residues. Using immunoSEQ multiplex PCR, the repertoire was profiled, and TCRdb retains in-frame clones only, with some absent. The sample has around 240,000 clones, approximately 65% seen once. Material: memory CD4+ T cells sorted from blood. Specified subset: CD45RA-negative fraction. The chain uses TRBV29-1 and TRBJ2-3; 9 bases are shared with TRBD2. This receptor was obtained from a man younger than 45 in good health. Here the CDR3 reads CSVLAGISTDTQYF. CDR3 bases: TGCAGCGTCCTAGCGGGAATTAGCACAGATACGCAGTATTTT.